A single sample is the source of the 20 T cell receptor beta chains below, sequenced in a study of cytomegalovirus exposure and HLA in healthy donors (dated by TCRdb to 2015 to 2018). The library relied on the immunoSEQ multiplex PCR assay. The table comes from immuneACCESS by way of TCRdb, which keeps in-frame sequences with V and J called. Part of the clones is missing from these tables; in studies checked, under half for an unresolved V gene and the rest for unknown reasons. Across this sample there are roughly 90,000 clones, with 85% seen only once. Of the sample, more than 20% falls within the top ten clones. The sequenced material came from PBMCs. These receptor sequences come from a man aged 18 to 30 in good health and CMV-seropositive.

V usage is TRBV5-6 and J usage is TRBJ2-5; 13 nucleotides agree with TRBD2. This CDR3 region has 15 residues. The germline CDR1 and CDR2 sequences are SGHDT and YYEEEE. V was clipped by 6 bases and J by 4 bases; unmatched bases: 6. CDR3 sequence (DNA): TGTGCCAGCACCAGACTAGCGGGAGGCCCAGAGACCCAGTACTTC. It is translated as CASTRLAGGPETQYF.

The rearrangement uses TRBV5-4 and TRBJ2-3; D may be TRBD1 (5 bases). Germline CDR1 SGHNT, CDR2 YYREEE (reference sequence). The CDR3 loop spans 13 amino acids. The V end lost 4 bases, the J end lost 1 base, and 7 bases lay between the germline ends. Here the CDR3 DNA reads TGTGCCAGCAGCGTACAGGGCACAGATACGCAGTATTTT. Encoded protein: CASSVQGTDTQYF.

The rearrangement links TRBV7-2 to TRBJ2-1, with 14 positions matching TRBD2. Per germline, CDR1 SGHTA and CDR2 FQGNSA. This CDR3 region has 16 residues. V lost 5 bases, J lost 9 bases, and 9 bases stayed unmatched. The CDR3 loop is CASSLGLAGAIGEQFF. The CDR3 DNA reads as TGTGCCAGCAGCCTGGGACTAGCGGGAGCTATCGGTGAGCAGTTCTTC.

The rearrangement links TRBV29-1 to TRBJ1-1; D might be TRBD1 (6 bases). Germline CDR1 and CDR2: SQVTM and ANQGSEA. Trimming shortened V by 7 bases and J by 0 bases, and 9 bases separated the two germline ends. The length of the CDR3 is 12 residues. As DNA, the CDR3 is TGCAGCGCGGGACATATGAACACTGAAGCTTTCTTT. Amino acids: CSAGHMNTEAFF.

The rearrangement joins TRBV27 to TRBJ1-1, with D possibly TRBD1 on 6 matching bases. The CDR3 runs to 13 residues. V lost 4 bases and J 6 bases, leaving 12 bases between the germline ends. Per germline, CDR1 MNHEY and CDR2 SMNVEV (reference sequence). The CDR3 here is CASSSRGGSEAFF. CDR3 coding DNA: TGTGCCAGCAGTTCCAGGGGAGGGTCTGAAGCTTTCTTT.

V usage is TRBV4-1 and J usage is TRBJ2-3; 10 bases fit TRBD1. V was pared by 1 base and J by 4 bases, with 5 bases of the junction left unmatched. The germline V gene has CDR1 MGHRA and CDR2 YSYEKL. The CDR3 covers 16 residues. Here the CDR3 reads CASSQVDRGRSDTQYF. The CDR3 DNA sequence: TGCGCCAGCAGCCAAGTAGACAGGGGGCGTTCAGATACGCAGTATTTT.

This chain links TRBV2 with TRBJ2-7, with 7 bases identical to TRBD1. The CDR3 runs to 13 residues. Germline CDR1 and CDR2: SNHLY and FYNNEI. The V segment lost 6 bases and the J segment 0 bases; nucleotides outside the gene matches: 2. This CDR3 is CASSRQGSYEQYV. The CDR3 nucleotides are TGTGCCAGCAGCCGACAGGGCTCCTACGAGCAGTACGTC.

The rearrangement joins TRBV30 to TRBJ1-1; the D gene is possibly TRBD1 (5 bases). Deletions cut 2 bases from V and 3 bases from J, with 22 bases between. The CDR3 runs to 17 residues. Germline V lookup: CDR1 GTSNPN, CDR2 SVGIG (reference sequence). CDR3 coding DNA: TGTGCCTGGAGTCGAACCAGGGTCGCAGGTGGTGACACTGAAGCTTTCTTT. As protein: CAWSRTRVAGGDTEAFF.

The V gene is TRBV2, the J gene TRBJ2-3, with 8 bases fitting TRBD1. The CDR3 is 15 residues long. From germline, CDR1 is SNHLY and CDR2 FYNNEI. With 7 bases clipped from V and 5 bases from J, the junction kept 11 bases outside the gene matches. The CDR3 region is CASTSRTGTEDTQYF. CDR3 in DNA: TGTGCCAGCACCTCGAGGACAGGGACTGAAGATACGCAGTATTTT.

The chain carries TRBV4-2 and TRBJ2-1, with 11 positions matching TRBD2. CDR1 is LGHNA and CDR2 is YNFKEQ in the germline V gene. The ends lost 1 base at V and 0 bases at J; junction bases unmatched: 11. CDR3 length: 20 amino acids. CDR3 DNA: TGTGCCAGCAGCCAAGCACCGGGACTAGCGGTCCTGAGCTCCTACAATGAGCAGTTCTTC. The encoded protein is CASSQAPGLAVLSSYNEQFF.

J is TRBJ1-1 and V is TRBV6-1, with D maybe TRBD1 (6 bases). The CDR3 spans 14 residues. V lost 1 base to trimming and J lost 0 bases, with 6 bases between them. CDR1 is MNHNS and CDR2 is SASEGT in the germline V gene. The CDR3 bases are TGTGCCAGCAGTGAAGGGACAGTGAACACTGAAGCTTTCTTT. Translating gives CASSEGTVNTEAFF.

V gene TRBV6-6 combines with J gene TRBJ2-1; TRBD2 might be the D (5 bases). Between the trimmed V and J ends, which lost 6 bases and 2 bases, there was a span of 14 bases. CDR1 and CDR2 from the germline V gene are MNHNY and SVGAGI (reference sequence). The CDR3 runs to 15 residues. CDR3 loop: CASSPTRPTYNEQFF. CDR3 nucleotide sequence: TGTGCCAGCAGCCCTACTAGGCCCACCTACAATGAGCAGTTCTTC.

V is TRBV4-1 and J is TRBJ1-5; 8 positions agree with TRBD1. The CDR3 runs to 16 residues. From germline, CDR1 is MGHRA and CDR2 YSYEKL. Trimming removed 4 bases from V and 4 bases from J; junction bases left unmatched: 9. The CDR3 sequence is CASSRDRMSFNQPQHF. CDR3 nucleotides: TGCGCCAGCAGCCGGGACAGGATGAGTTTTAATCAGCCCCAGCATTTT.

This clone was recorded once. This rearrangement joins TRBV7-3 to TRBJ2-1, with 14 bases matching TRBD2. V lost 5 bases to trimming and J lost 1 base; unmatched junction nucleotides: 13. In germline, CDR1 is SGHTA, CDR2 FQGTGA. The length of the CDR3 is 20 residues. CDR3 protein: CASSLEPTSGRASSYNEQFF. Written as DNA, the CDR3 is TGTGCCAGCAGCCTAGAGCCGACTAGCGGGAGGGCTAGTTCCTACAATGAGCAGTTCTTC.

This clone has only a few counts. V gene TRBV30 combines with J gene TRBJ2-3; D unclear. The length of the CDR3 is 13 residues. V dropped 2 bases and J dropped 5 bases, with 11 bases sitting between them. Germline V gene sequence: CDR1 GTSNPN, CDR2 SVGIG (reference sequence). CDR3 amino acids: CAWSSPYLDTQYF. CDR3 nucleotides: TGTGCCTGGAGTTCCCCCTATTTAGATACGCAGTATTTT.

In this sample, this clone turned up once. CDR3 in DNA: TGTGCCAGCAGACTGACAGGGACGGATGAAAAACTGTTTTTT. Its translation: CASRLTGTDEKLFF. The V call is TRBV2, the J call TRBJ1-4; 7 bases fit TRBD1. With V trimmed by 6 bases and J by 6 bases, 7 bases remained unmatched. CDR1 and CDR2 from the germline V gene are SNHLY and FYNNEI. The CDR3 extends over 14 amino acids.

This clone occurred a few times. V and J are TRBV5-6 and TRBJ2-4; TRBD2 matches at 7 bases. The CDR3 covers 14 residues. The germline V gene encodes CDR1 SGHDT and CDR2 YYEEEE. V shed 4 bases and J 4 bases; nucleotides not matched to a gene: 5. The DNA for the CDR3 is TGTGCCAGCAGCCCTCCGGGACTAAAAAACATTCAGTACTTC. Protein sequence: CASSPPGLKNIQYF.

The chain joins TRBV28 to TRBJ1-2; 7 bases match TRBD1. From germline, CDR1 is MDHEN and CDR2 SYDVKM. V dropped 2 bases and J dropped 0; count of bases not matched to a gene: 6. The CDR3 has 16 residues. CDR3 protein: CASSLHSGGSNYGYTF. DNA of the CDR3: TGTGCCAGCAGTTTACATTCAGGGGGATCTAACTATGGCTACACCTTC.

The chain recombines TRBV6-1 with TRBJ2-5; D is possibly TRBD1 (6 bases). Germline V CDR1 and CDR2: MNHNS, SASEGT. The V end lost 5 bases, the J end lost 1 base, and 14 bases lay between the germline ends. The CDR3 has 15 residues. CDR3 nucleotides: TGTGCCAGCAGTACTACAGGGTCCCCCCAAGAGACCCAGTACTTC. Protein sequence: CASSTTGSPQETQYF.

V is TRBV27 and J is TRBJ2-1; TRBD2 aligns across 12 bases. The CDR3 is 17 residues long. The germline CDR1 and CDR2 sequences are MNHEY and SMNVEV (reference sequence). With V trimmed by 2 bases and J by 4 bases, 6 bases remained unmatched. As DNA, the CDR3 is TGTGCCAGCAGTTTACTAGCGGGAGGGGGTTCGTACAATGAGCAGTTCTTC. This gives the protein CASSLLAGGGSYNEQFF.